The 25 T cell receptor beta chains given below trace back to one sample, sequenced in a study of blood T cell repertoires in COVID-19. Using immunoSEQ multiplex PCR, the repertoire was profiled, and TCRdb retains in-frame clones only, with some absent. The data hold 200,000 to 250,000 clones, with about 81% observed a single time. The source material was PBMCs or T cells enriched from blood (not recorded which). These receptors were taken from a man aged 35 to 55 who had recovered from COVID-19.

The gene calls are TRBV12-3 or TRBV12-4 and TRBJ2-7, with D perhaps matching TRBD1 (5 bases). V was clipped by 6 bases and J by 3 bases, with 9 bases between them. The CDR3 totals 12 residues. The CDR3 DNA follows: TGTGCCAGCAGCGGCCAGGGCTACGAGCAGTACTTC. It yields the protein CASSGQGYEQYF.

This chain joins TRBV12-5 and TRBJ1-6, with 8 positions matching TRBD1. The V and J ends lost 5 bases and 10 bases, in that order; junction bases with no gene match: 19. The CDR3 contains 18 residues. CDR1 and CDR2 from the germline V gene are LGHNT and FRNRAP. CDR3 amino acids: CASGPRFPLQGEQSPLHF. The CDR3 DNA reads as TGTGCTAGTGGTCCCCGATTCCCCTTACAGGGGGAACAATCACCCCTCCACTTT.

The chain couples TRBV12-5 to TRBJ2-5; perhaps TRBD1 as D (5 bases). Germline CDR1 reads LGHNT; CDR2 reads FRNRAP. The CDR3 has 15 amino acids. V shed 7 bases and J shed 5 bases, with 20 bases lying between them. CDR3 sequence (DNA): TGTGCTAGTGTCCTCAGGGTTCCCCGATGGGAGACCCAGTACTTC. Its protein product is CASVLRVPRWETQYF.

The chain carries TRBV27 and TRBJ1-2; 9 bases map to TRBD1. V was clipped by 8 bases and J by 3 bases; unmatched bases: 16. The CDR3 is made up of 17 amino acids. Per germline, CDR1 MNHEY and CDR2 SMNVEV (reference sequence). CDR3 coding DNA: TGTGCCAGCCGAAGGGGACAGGGTAGATTTGTCCACTATGGCTACACCTTC. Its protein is CASRRGQGRFVHYGYTF.

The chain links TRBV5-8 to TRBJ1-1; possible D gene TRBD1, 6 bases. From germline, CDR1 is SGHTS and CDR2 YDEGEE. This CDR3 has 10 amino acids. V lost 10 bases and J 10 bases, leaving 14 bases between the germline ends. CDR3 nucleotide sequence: TGTGCCCGGTGGGGGGGCGGAGCTTTCTTT. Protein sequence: CARWGGGAFF. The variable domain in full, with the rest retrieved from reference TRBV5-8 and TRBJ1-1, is EAGVTQSPTHLIKTRGQQATLRCSPISGHTSVYWYQQALGLGLQFLLWYDEGEERNRGNFPPRFSGRQFPNYSSELNVNALELEDSALYLCARWGGGAFFGQGTRLTVV.

The CDR3 region is CASSPSEGNYGYTF. CDR3 coding DNA: TGTGCCAGCAGCCCCTCGGAGGGTAACTATGGCTACACCTTC. The chain combines TRBV6-6 with TRBJ1-2; the D is unclear. The CDR3 length is 14 residues. The V end lost 6 bases, the J end lost 1 base, and 12 bases lay between the germline ends. Per the germline V gene, CDR1 is MNHNY and CDR2 is SVGAGI (reference sequence).

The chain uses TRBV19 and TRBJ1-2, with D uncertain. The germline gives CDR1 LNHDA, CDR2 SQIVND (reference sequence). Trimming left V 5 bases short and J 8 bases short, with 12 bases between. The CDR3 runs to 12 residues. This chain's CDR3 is CASSLGSEGYTF. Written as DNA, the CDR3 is TGTGCCAGTAGTCTCGGGAGCGAAGGCTACACCTTC.

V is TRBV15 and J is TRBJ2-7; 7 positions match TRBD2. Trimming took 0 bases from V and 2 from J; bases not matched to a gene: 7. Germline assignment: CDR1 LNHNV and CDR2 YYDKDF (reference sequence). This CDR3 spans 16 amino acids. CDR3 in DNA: TGTGCCACCAGCAGAGATAGTGCGGGGGAAGCCTACGAGCAGTACTTC. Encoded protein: CATSRDSAGEAYEQYF. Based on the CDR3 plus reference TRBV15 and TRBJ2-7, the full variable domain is DAMVIQNPRYQVTQFGKPVTLSCSQTLNHNVMYWYQQKSSQAPKLLFHYYDKDFNNEADTPDNFQSRRPNTSFCFLDIRSPGLGDTAMYLCATSRDSAGEAYEQYFGPGTRLTVT.

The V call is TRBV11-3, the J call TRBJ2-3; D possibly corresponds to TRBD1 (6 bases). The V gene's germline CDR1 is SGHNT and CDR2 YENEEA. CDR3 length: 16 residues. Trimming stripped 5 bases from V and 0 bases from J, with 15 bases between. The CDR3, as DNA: TGTGCCAGCAGCCCTTTCAGGGGCGGGAGCACAGATACGCAGTATTTT. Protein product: CASSPFRGGSTDTQYF.

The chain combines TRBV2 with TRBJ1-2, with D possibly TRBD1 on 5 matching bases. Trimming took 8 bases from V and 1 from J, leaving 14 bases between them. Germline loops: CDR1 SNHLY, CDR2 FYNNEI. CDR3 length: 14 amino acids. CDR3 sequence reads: CASSPGLSNYGYTF. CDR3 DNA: TGTGCCAGCTCCCCGGGACTCAGTAACTATGGCTACACCTTC.

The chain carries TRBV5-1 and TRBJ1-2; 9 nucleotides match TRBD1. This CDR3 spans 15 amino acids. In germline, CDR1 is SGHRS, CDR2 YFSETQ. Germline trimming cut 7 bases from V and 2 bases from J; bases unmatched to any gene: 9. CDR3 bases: TGCGCCAGCCGGGACAGGGTGACCCCAAACTATGGCTACACCTTC. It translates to CASRDRVTPNYGYTF.

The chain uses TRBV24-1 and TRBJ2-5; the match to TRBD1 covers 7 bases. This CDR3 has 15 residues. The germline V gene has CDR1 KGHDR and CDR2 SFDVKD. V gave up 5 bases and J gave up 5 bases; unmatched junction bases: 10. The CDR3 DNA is TGTGCCACCAGTGCCGTGACAGGGTCTCCGGAGACCCAGTACTTC. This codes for CATSAVTGSPETQYF.

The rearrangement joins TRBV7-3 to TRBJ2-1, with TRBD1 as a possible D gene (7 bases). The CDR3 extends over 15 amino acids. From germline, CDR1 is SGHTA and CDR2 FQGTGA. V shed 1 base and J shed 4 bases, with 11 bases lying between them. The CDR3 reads CASSLKPGGYNEQFF. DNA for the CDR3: TGTGCCAGCAGCTTAAAGCCAGGGGGGTACAATGAGCAGTTCTTC.

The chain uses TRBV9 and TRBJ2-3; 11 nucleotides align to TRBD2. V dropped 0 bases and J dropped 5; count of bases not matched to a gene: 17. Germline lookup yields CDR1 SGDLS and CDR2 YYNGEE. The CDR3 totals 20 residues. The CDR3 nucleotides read TGTGCCAGCAGCGTAGCACCCCCCGGCACTAGCGGGAGTTTATTAGATACGCAGTATTTT. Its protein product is CASSVAPPGTSGSLLDTQYF.

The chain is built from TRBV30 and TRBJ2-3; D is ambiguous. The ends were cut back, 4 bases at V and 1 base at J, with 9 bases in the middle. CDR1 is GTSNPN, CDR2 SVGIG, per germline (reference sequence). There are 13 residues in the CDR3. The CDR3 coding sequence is TGTGCCTGGATCCAAGGAGGCACAGATACGCAGTATTTT. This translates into CAWIQGGTDTQYF.

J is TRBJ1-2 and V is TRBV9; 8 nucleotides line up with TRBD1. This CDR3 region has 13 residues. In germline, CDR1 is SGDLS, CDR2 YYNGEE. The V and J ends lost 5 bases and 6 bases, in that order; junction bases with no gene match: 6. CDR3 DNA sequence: TGTGCCAGCAGAGCGACAGGGGTTCATGGCTACACCTTC. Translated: CASRATGVHGYTF.

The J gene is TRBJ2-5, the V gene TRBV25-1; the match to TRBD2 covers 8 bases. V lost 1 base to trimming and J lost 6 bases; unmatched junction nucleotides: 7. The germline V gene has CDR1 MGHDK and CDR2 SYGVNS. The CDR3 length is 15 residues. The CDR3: CASSELRGGTKTQYF. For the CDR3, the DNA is TGTGCCAGCAGTGAATTACGGGGGGGCACGAAGACCCAGTACTTC.

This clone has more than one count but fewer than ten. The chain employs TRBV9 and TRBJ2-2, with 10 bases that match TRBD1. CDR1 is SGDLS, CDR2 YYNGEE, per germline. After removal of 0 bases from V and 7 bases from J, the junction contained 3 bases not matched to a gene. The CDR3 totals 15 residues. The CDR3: CASSVEGQGIGELFF. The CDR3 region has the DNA TGTGCCAGCAGCGTAGAGGGACAGGGGATCGGGGAGCTGTTTTTT.

In DNA, the CDR3 is TGTGCCAGCAGTGTAACGGGCACCGGGGAGCTGTTTTTT. Protein product: CASSVTGTGELFF. The J gene is TRBJ2-2, the V gene TRBV6-4; D is unresolved. Looked up from germline, CDR1 is MRHNA and CDR2 is SNTAGT. CDR3 length: 13 residues. Trimming took 4 bases from V and 4 from J, leaving 7 bases between them.

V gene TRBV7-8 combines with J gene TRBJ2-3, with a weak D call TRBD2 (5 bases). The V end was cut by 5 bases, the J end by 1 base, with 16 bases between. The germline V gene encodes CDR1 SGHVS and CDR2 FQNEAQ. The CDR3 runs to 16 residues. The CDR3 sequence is CASSPSDYPRTDTQYF. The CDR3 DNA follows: TGTGCCAGCAGCCCATCCGACTACCCTCGCACAGATACGCAGTATTTT.

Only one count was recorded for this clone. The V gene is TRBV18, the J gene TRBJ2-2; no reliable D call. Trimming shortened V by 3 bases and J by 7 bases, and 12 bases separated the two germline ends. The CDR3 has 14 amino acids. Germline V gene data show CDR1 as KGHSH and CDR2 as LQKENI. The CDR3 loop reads CASSPPSPGGELFF. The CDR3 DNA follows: TGTGCCAGCTCACCCCCCAGTCCAGGCGGGGAGCTGTTTTTT.

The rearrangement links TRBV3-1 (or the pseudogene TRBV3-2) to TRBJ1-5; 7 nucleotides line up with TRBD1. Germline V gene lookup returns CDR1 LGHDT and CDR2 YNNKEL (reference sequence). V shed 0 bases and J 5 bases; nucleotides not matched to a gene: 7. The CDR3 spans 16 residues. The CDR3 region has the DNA TGTGCCAGCAGCCAAGATTGGGGAACAGGGGATCAGCCCCAGCATTTT. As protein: CASSQDWGTGDQPQHF.

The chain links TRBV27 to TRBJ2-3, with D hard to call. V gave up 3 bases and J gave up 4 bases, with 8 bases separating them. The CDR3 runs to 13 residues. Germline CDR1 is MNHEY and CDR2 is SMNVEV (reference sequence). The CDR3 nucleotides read TGTGCCAGCAGTTTTACCCAGTCAGATACGCAGTATTTT. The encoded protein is CASSFTQSDTQYF.

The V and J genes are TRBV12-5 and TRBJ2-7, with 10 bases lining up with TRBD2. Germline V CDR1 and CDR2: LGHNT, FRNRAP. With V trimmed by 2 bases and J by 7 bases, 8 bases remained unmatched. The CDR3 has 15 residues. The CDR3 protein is CASGLPRGLAREQYF. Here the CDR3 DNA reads TGTGCTAGTGGTTTGCCCCGGGGACTAGCGAGGGAGCAGTACTTC.

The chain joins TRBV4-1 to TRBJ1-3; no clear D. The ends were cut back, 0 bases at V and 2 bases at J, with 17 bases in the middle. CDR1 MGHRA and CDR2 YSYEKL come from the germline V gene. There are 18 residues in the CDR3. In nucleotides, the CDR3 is TGCGCCAGCAGCCAAGATTATAGCGTTGTTAGGGCTGGAAACACCATATATTTT. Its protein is CASSQDYSVVRAGNTIYF.